This entry describes one TCR beta chain. Antigen: not known. PCR involved 60 Vbeta and 13 Jbeta primers. Sequenced by immunoSEQ multiplex PCR; TCRdb stores in-frame clones only, minus some. The top ten clones hold approximately 1.2% of a sample with roughly 150,000 clones, approximately 88% of them seen once. The data originate from a study of cytomegalovirus exposure and HLA in healthy donors. Findings and caveats of the study: Exclusion applied to some V segments, including TRBV6-2 and TRBV6-3, as they were indistinguishable. In a later analysis, V- and J-gene trimming of beta chains associated with a DCLRE1C missense variant, replicated independently. Cytomegalovirus-associated status was assigned to about 150 TCR beta chains.

Trimming stripped 7 bases from V and 4 bases from J, with 18 bases between. Germline loops: CDR1 ENHRY, CDR2 SYGVKD. This CDR3 is built from 15 residues. This TCR derives from a boy aged 2 to 10 in good health and CMV-seronegative. Specimen: PBMCs. This chain joins TRBV10-3 and TRBJ2-3; D may be TRBD2 (5 bases). CDR3 residues: CAIKSFPSPADTQYF. CDR3 nucleotides: TGTGCCATCAAGTCCTTTCCTAGCCCCGCAGATACGCAGTATTTT.